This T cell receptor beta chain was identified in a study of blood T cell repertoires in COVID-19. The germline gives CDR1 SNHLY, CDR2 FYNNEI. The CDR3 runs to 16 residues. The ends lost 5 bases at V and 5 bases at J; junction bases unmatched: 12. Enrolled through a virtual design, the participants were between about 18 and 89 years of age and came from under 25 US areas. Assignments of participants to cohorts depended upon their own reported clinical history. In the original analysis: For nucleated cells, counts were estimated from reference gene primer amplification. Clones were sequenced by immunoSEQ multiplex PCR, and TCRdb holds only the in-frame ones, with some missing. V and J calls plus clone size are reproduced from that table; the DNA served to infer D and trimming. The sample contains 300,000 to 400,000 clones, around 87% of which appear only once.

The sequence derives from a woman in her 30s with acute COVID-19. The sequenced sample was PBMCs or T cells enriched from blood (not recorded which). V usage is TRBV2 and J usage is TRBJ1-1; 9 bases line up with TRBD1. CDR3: CASSPLNRGRGTEAFF. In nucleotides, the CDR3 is TGTGCCAGCAGTCCGCTAAACAGGGGGCGGGGTACTGAAGCTTTCTTT.